This T cell receptor beta chain was sequenced during a study of human T cells and chemical hapten exposure. In the case of this clonotype: Its target is not known.

The time point denotes: pre-sensitization, week 0. Treatment denoted: therapeutic diphenylcyclopropenone sensitization with weekly scalp DPC. Unfractionated whole blood yielded the extracted total RNA. Per germline, CDR1 SEHNR and CDR2 FQNEAQ (reference sequence). With 5 bases removed from V and 4 bases from J, the gap between germline ends came to 17 bases. The CDR3 spans 15 residues. General observations from the study: While controls formed fewer of them, expanded TCRs formed significantly more large CDR3 similarity clusters.

The study's library attached unique molecular identifiers to single cDNA molecules. TCRdb redid the calling of the RACE reads with MiXCR, one entry per CDR3 protein. Here the sample spans fewer than 45,000 distinct CDR3 sequences, 10% being singletons. The V call is TRBV7-9, the J call TRBJ2-5; the D gene is possibly TRBD2 (6 bases). The source material was whole blood, sampled in connection with sensitization to the hapten diphenylcyclopropenone (DPC). This receptor was obtained from a man aged 45-60 years with alopecia areata. Some clones in this sample may be carry-over from other donors' samples. The CDR3, as DNA: TGTGCCAGCAGCCGGGGGACGGGGTTCCGAGAGACCCAGTACTTC. Translating gives CASSRGTGFRETQYF.